This TCR beta chain is drawn from a study of cytomegalovirus exposure and HLA in healthy donors. The PCR had 60 Vbeta and 13 Jbeta primers. Method: immunoSEQ multiplex PCR; TCRdb's copy keeps in-frame clones and lacks some. This sample's table has fewer than 110,000 clones. The CDR3 is 14 residues long. J was trimmed by 4 bases and V by 0 bases; bases with no gene match: 2. CDR1 and CDR2 (germline): SGHNT, YYREEE (reference sequence). The chain is built from TRBV5-4 and TRBJ2-5, with 8 bases matching TRBD2. The TCR originated in a man aged 40-49 years in good health and CMV-seronegative. The sample consisted of PBMCs. In DNA, the CDR3 is TGTGCCAGCAGCTTGGGACTAGCGCTAGAGACCCAGTACTTC. Translated, it gives CASSLGLALETQYF.